This TCR beta chain was retrieved from a study of vaccination effects on CD4 cells after COVID-19. Method: immunoSEQ multiplex PCR; TCRdb's copy keeps in-frame clones and lacks some. Seen here are more than 35,000 clones, approximately 70% observed once, and the top ten hold roughly 30%. There are 14 residues in the CDR3. On this clone itself: Its matching antigen is unknown.

Before any sequencing was done, the ViraFEST assay used viral peptide pools to expand antigen-specific CD4+ T cells. Culturing for roughly 9 days preceded CD4+ T cell isolation. Infection with SARS-CoV-2 occurred in the person between March and December 2020, and PCR confirmed it. Source: CD4+ T cells from PBMCs cultured with a peptide pool, taken before COVID-19 vaccination. The rearrangement joins TRBV21-1 to TRBJ2-7; the table's D gene call, TRBD1, was not cross checked with the DNA. TRBV21-1 is listed as a pseudogene. The clonotype was recovered from a human donor who had a prior SARS-CoV-2 infection. The DNA for the CDR3 is TGTGCCAGCAGGGGACAGGTGTACTCCTACGAGCAGTACTTC. This translates into CASRGQVYSYEQYF.